Below, 3 T cell receptor beta chains from the same sample are listed, as sequenced in a study of blood T cell repertoires in COVID-19. This table comes from immunoSEQ multiplex PCR, and its TCRdb copy is limited to in-frame clones, with some not included. Among approximately 290,000 clones listed, approximately 85% were seen once. Material: peripheral blood. The receptors originated from a human donor with COVID-19, enrolled during active disease. The donor label of this sample is uncertain.

The rearrangement links TRBV5-1 to TRBJ1-1; 7 bases agree with TRBD1. J was trimmed by 3 bases and V by 0 bases; bases with no gene match: 5. The CDR3 is 15 residues long. Looked up from germline, CDR1 is SGHRS and CDR2 is YFSETQ. The CDR3 DNA is TGCGCCAGCAGCTTGGGTGACAGGGATTACACTGAAGCTTTCTTT. Protein product: CASSLGDRDYTEAFF.

The V and J genes are TRBV7-3 and TRBJ1-2; D is unclear. The V and J ends lost 5 bases and 0 bases respectively, with 10 bases between them. Germline V gene sequence: CDR1 SGHTA, CDR2 FQGTGA. The CDR3 extends over 14 amino acids. As DNA, the CDR3 is TGTGCCAGCAGCCCCACGAACACTAACTATGGCTACACCTTC. It is translated as CASSPTNTNYGYTF.

The chain has TRBV6-5 and TRBJ2-7, with D perhaps matching TRBD2 (6 bases). Germline CDR1 and CDR2: MNHEY and SVGAGI. The CDR3 is made up of 10 amino acids. CDR3 nucleotides: TGTGCGGAGGGGTCCTACGAGCAGTACTTC. Its translation is CAEGSYEQYF.